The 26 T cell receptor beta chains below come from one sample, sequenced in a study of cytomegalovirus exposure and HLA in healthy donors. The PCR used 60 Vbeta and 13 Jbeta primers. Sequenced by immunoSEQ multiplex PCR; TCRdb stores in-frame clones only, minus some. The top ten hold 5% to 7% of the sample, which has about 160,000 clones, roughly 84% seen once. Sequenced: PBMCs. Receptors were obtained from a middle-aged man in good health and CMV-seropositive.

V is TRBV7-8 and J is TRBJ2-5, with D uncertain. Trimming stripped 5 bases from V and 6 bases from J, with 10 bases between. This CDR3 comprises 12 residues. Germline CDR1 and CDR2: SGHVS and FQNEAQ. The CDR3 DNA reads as TGTGCCAGCAGCCCCGCGAAGAAGACCCAGTACTTC. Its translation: CASSPAKKTQYF.

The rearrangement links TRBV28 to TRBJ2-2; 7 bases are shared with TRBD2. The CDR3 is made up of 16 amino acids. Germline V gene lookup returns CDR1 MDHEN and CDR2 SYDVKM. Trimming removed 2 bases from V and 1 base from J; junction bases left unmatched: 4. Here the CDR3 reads CASSLPSGENTGELFF. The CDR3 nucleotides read TGTGCCAGCAGTTTACCTAGCGGAGAGAACACCGGGGAGCTGTTTTTT.

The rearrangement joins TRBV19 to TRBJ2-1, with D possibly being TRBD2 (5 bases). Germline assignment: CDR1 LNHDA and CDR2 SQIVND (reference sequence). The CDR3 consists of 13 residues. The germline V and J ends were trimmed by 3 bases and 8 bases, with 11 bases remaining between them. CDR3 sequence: CASSIRAEHEQFF. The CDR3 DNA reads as TGTGCCAGTAGTATCAGAGCGGAGCATGAGCAGTTCTTC. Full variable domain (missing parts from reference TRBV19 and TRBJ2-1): DGGITQSPKYLFRKEGQNVTLSCEQNLNHDAMYWYRQDPGQGLRLIYYSQIVNDFQKGDIAEGYSVSREKKESFPLTVTSAQKNPTAFYLCASSIRAEHEQFFGPGTRLTVL.

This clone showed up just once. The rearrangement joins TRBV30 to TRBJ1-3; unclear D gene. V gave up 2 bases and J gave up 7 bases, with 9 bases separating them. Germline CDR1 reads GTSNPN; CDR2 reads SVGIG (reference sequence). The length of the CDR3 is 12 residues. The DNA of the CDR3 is TGTGCCTGGAGTCAAGGAGGGAACACCATATATTTT. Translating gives CAWSQGGNTIYF. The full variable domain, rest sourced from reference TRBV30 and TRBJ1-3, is SQTIHQWPATLVQPVGSPLSLECTVEGTSNPNLYWYRQAAGRGLQLLFYSVGIGQISSEVPQNLSASRPQDRQFILSSKKLLLSDSGFYLCAWSQGGNTIYFGEGSWLTVV.

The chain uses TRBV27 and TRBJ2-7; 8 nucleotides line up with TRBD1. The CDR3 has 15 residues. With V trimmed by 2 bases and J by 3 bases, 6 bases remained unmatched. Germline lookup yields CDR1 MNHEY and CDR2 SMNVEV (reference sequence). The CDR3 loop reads CASSLAGGDLYEQYF. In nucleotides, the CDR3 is TGTGCCAGCAGTTTAGCAGGGGGCGACCTCTACGAGCAGTACTTC.

The CDR3 bases are TGTGCCAGCGGACTAGACTCCTACAATGAGCAGTTCTTC. Its protein product is CASGLDSYNEQFF. The V gene is TRBV27, the J gene TRBJ2-1, with 7 bases identical to TRBD2. The CDR3 loop spans 13 amino acids. The V and J ends lost 8 bases and 0 bases, in that order; junction bases with no gene match: 1. In germline, CDR1 is MNHEY, CDR2 SMNVEV (reference sequence).

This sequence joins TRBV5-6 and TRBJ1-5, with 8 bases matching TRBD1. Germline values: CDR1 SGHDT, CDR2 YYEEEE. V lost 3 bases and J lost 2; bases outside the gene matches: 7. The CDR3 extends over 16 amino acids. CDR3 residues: CASSYDRGSGNQPQHF. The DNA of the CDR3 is TGTGCCAGCAGCTACGACAGGGGCTCGGGCAATCAGCCCCAGCATTTT.

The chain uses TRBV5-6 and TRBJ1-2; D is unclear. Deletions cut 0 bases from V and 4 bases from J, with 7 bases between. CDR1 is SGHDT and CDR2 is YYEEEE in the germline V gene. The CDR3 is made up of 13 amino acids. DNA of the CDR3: TGTGCCAGCAGCTTGGGCAGACTCTATGGCTACACCTTC. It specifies CASSLGRLYGYTF.

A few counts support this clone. CDR3 sequence: CASTGQFQPQHF. In DNA, the CDR3 is TGTGCCAGTACAGGCCAGTTTCAGCCCCAGCATTTT. The rearrangement uses TRBV19 and TRBJ1-5; D unclear. The CDR3 runs to 12 residues. Trimming pared 7 bases from V and 6 bases from J, leaving 10 bases between. Per germline, CDR1 LNHDA and CDR2 SQIVND (reference sequence).

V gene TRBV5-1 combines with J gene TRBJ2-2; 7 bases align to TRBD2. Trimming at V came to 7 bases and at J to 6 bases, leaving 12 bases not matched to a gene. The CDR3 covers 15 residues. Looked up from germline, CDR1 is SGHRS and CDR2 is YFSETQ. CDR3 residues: CASQERPGGAGELFF. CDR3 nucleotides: TGCGCCAGCCAGGAGAGACCTGGGGGGGCCGGGGAGCTGTTTTTT.

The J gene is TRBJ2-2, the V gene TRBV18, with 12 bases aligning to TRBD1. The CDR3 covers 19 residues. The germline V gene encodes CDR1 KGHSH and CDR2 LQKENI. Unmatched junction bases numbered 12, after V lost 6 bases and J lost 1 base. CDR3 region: CASSLSPGQGARNTGELFF. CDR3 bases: TGTGCCAGCTCCCTTAGCCCGGGACAGGGGGCGAGGAACACCGGGGAGCTGTTTTTT.

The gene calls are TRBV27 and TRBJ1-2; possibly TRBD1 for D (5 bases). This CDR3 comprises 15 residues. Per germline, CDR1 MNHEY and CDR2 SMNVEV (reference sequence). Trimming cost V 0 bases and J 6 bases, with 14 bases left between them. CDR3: CASSLSAGHLHGYTF. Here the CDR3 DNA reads TGTGCCAGCAGTTTATCGGCAGGGCACCTCCATGGCTACACCTTC.

CDR3 in DNA: TGTGCCACCCTAGTAAGAGCGACCGGGGAGCTGTTTTTT. Translated, it gives CATLVRATGELFF. The V call is TRBV19, the J call TRBJ2-2; D is ambiguous. Germline V lookup: CDR1 LNHDA, CDR2 SQIVND (reference sequence). The CDR3 loop spans 13 amino acids. V lost 10 bases and J lost 5, with 14 bases in between.

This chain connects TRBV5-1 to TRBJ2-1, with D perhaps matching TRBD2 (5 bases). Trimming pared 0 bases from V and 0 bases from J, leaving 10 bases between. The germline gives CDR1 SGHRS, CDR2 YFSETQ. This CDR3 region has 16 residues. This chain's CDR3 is CASSLEERSSYNEQFF. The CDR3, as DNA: TGCGCCAGCAGCTTGGAGGAGCGGAGCTCCTACAATGAGCAGTTCTTC.

In DNA, the CDR3 is TGCGCCAGCAGCCAAGGGGCAGGTCCTAACTATGGCTACACCTTC. Residues: CASSQGAGPNYGYTF. V gene TRBV4-1 combines with J gene TRBJ1-2, with D hard to call. The CDR3 totals 15 residues. Germline CDR1 and CDR2: MGHRA and YSYEKL. Trimming pared 1 base from V and 0 bases from J, leaving 9 bases between.

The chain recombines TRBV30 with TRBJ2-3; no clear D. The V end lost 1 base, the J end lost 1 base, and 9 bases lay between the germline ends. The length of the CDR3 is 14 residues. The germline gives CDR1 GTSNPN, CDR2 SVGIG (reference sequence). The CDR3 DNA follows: TGTGCCTGGAGTGCTATGATGGGCACAGATACGCAGTATTTT. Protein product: CAWSAMMGTDTQYF.

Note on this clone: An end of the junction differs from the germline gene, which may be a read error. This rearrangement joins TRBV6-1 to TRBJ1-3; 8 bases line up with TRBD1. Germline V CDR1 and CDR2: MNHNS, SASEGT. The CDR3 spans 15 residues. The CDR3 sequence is CASTRGRLDGNTIYF. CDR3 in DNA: TGTGCTAGCACCAGGGGGCGACTGGATGGAAACACCATATATTTT.

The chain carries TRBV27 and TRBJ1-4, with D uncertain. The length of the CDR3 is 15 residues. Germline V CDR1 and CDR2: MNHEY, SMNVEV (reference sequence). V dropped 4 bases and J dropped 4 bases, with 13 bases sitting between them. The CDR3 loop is CASSYLPFLNEKLFF. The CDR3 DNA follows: TGTGCCAGCAGTTATCTTCCGTTTCTTAATGAAAAACTGTTTTTT. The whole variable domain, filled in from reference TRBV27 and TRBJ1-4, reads EAQVTQNPRYLITVTGKKLTVTCSQNMNHEYMSWYRQDPGLGLRQIYYSMNVEVTDKGDVPEGYKVSRKEKRNFPLILESPSPNQTSLYFCASSYLPFLNEKLFFGSGTQLSVL.

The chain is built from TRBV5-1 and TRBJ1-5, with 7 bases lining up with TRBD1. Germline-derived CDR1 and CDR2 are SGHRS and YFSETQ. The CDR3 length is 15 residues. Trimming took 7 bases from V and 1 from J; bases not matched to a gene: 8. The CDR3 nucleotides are TGCGCCAGCTCTCGGACAGGTGGGAGCAATCAGCCCCAGCATTTT. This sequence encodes CASSRTGGSNQPQHF.

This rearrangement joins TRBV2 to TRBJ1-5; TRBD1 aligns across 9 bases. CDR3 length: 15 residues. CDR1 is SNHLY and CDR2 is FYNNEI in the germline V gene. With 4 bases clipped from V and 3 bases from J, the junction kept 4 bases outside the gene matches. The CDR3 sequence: CASSGDRDANQPQHF. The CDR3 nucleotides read TGTGCCAGCAGTGGGGACAGGGATGCCAATCAGCCCCAGCATTTT.

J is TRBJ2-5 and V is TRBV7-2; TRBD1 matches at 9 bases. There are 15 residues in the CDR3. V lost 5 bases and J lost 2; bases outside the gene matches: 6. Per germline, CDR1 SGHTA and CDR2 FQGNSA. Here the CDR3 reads CASSRQGGMQETQYF. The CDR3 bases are TGTGCCAGCAGCCGACAGGGGGGAATGCAAGAGACCCAGTACTTC.

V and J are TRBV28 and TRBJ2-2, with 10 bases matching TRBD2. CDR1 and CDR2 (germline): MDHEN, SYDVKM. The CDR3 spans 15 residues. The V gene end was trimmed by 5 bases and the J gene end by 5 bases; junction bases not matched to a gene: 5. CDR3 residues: CASSQLTSGTGELFF. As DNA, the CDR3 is TGTGCCAGCAGTCAACTGACTAGCGGGACCGGGGAGCTGTTTTTT.

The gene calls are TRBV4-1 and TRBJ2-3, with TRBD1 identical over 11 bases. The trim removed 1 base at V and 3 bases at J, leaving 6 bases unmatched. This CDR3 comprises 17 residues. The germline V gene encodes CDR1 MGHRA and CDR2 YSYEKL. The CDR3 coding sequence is TGCGCCAGCAGCCAAGCGGGGACAGGGGGAACTACAGATACGCAGTATTTT. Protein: CASSQAGTGGTTDTQYF.

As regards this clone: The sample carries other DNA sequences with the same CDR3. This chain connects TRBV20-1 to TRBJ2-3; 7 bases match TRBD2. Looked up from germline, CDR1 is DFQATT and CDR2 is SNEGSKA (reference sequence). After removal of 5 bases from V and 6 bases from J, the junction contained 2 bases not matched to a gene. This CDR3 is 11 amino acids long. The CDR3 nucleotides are TGCAGTGCTCTACTAGCGGATACGCAGTATTTT. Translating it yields CSALLADTQYF.

Here the CDR3 reads CASSLVGWEQYV. In nucleotides, the CDR3 is TGTGCCAGCAGCTTGGTCGGATGGGAGCAGTACGTC. The chain has TRBV5-6 and TRBJ2-7, with unresolved D. This CDR3 contains 12 residues. V lost 0 bases, J lost 7 bases, and 8 bases lay in between. Per the germline V gene, CDR1 is SGHDT and CDR2 is YYEEEE.

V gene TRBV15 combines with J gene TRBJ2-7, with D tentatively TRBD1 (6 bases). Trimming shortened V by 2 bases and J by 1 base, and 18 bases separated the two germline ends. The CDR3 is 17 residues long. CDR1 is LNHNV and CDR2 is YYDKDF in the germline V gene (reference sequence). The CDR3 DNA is TGTGCCACCAGCAGATCCCCCGGACAGTTCCATTCCTACGAGCAGTACTTC. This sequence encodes CATSRSPGQFHSYEQYF. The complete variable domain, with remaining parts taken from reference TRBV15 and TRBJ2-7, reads DAMVIQNPRYQVTQFGKPVTLSCSQTLNHNVMYWYQQKSSQAPKLLFHYYDKDFNNEADTPDNFQSRRPNTSFCFLDIRSPGLGDTAMYLCATSRSPGQFHSYEQYFGPGTRLTVT.